A selection of T cell receptor beta chains follows, all from one sample in a study of spatial heterogeneity in lung cancer. MiXCR, applied by TCRdb to the 5' RACE reads, yields one record per CDR3 protein. The sample yields roughly 28,000 distinct CDR3 sequences, about 7.6% seen once. This specimen was lung tumor tissue, taken at surgery. The origin of the receptors is a male donor with early-stage non-small cell lung cancer. The CDR3 runs from the conserved cysteine through the conserved F or W. The order of the fields is CDR3 protein, CDR3 DNA, CDR3 length, V gene, clone size, D gene, J gene. D genes are given only for firm matches. Size values are once, few and many counts, or a class for expanded clones, and some rows have none.

CDR3: CSVEWGRSNTEAFF; DNA: TGCAGCGTTGAGTGGGGCAGGTCGAACACTGAAGCTTTCTTT; length: 14; V: TRBV29-1; size: many; D: .; J: TRBJ1-1
CDR3: CASSQDPQGREQYF; DNA: TGCGCCAGCAGCCAAGATCCCCAGGGTCGCGAGCAGTACTTC; length: 14; V: TRBV4-3; size: few; D: .; J: TRBJ2-7
CDR3: CASSGRDREAYEQYF; DNA: TGTGCCAGCAGCGGAAGGGACAGGGAGGCCTACGAGCAGTACTTC; length: 15; V: TRBV28; size: .; D: TRBD1; J: TRBJ2-7
CDR3: CASSRGLSGASYEQYF; DNA: TGTGCCAGCAGCCGTGGCCTTTCAGGGGCCTCCTACGAGCAGTACTTC; length: 16; V: TRBV6-2/TRBV6-3; size: many; D: .; J: TRBJ2-7
CDR3: CSARVDSSGANVLTF; DNA: TGCAGTGCTAGGGTAGACAGCTCTGGGGCCAACGTCCTGACTTTC; length: 15; V: TRBV20-1; size: many; D: .; J: TRBJ2-6
CDR3: CASSLVTRDSIVEQYF; DNA: TGTGCCAGCAGCTTAGTCACTCGGGACAGTATTGTAGAGCAGTACTTC; length: 16; V: TRBV7-8; size: few; D: TRBD1; J: TRBJ2-7
CDR3: CASSFGAVEREQYF; DNA: TGTGCCAGCAGCTTCGGAGCGGTAGAAAGAGAGCAGTACTTC; length: 14; V: TRBV7-2; size: .; D: .; J: TRBJ2-7
CDR3: CASSGWGAGTQYF; DNA: TGTGCCAGCAGCGGTTGGGGGGCGGGTACGCAGTATTTT; length: 13; V: TRBV7-2; size: many; D: .; J: TRBJ2-3
CDR3: CASSSRQTVNYEQYF; DNA: TGTGCCAGCAGTTCCCGCCAGACTGTCAACTACGAGCAGTACTTC; length: 15; V: TRBV27; size: .; D: .; J: TRBJ2-7
CDR3: CSATRQGATETQYF; DNA: TGCAGTGCTACTCGACAGGGGGCGACGGAGACCCAGTACTTC; length: 14; V: TRBV20-1; size: few; D: TRBD1; J: TRBJ2-5
CDR3: CASSSLKYGLAGGTDTQYF; DNA: TGTGCCAGCAGTTCCCTTAAATATGGACTAGCGGGGGGCACAGATACGCAGTATTTT; length: 19; V: TRBV28; size: .; D: TRBD2; J: TRBJ2-3
CDR3: CASSPDRAGEKLFF; DNA: TGTGCCAGCAGCCCGGACAGGGCAGGCGAAAAACTGTTTTTT; length: 14; V: TRBV6-6; size: few; D: TRBD1; J: TRBJ1-4
CDR3: CASSLQGAYEQYF; DNA: TGTGCCAGCAGTTTGCAGGGGGCCTACGAGCAGTACTTC; length: 13; V: TRBV6-5; size: few; D: TRBD1; J: TRBJ2-7
CDR3: CSAKRRENTEAFF; DNA: TGCAGTGCTAAGAGGAGGGAGAACACTGAAGCTTTCTTT; length: 13; V: TRBV20-1; size: many; D: .; J: TRBJ1-1
CDR3: CASSYPELEQFF; DNA: TGTGCCAGCAGTTATCCGGAATTGGAGCAGTTCTTC; length: 12; V: TRBV6-2/TRBV6-3; size: many; D: .; J: TRBJ2-1
CDR3: CASSSPGGTDTQYF; DNA: TGCGCCAGCAGCTCCCCGGGGGGCACAGATACGCAGTATTTT; length: 14; V: TRBV5-1; size: many; D: .; J: TRBJ2-3
CDR3: CASSNGQYGYTF; DNA: TGTGCCAGCAGCAACGGACAATACGGCTACACCTTC; length: 12; V: TRBV7-2; size: medium-sized; D: .; J: TRBJ1-2
CDR3: CASSVNTGELFF; DNA: TGTGCCAGCAGTGTAAACACCGGGGAGCTGTTTTTT; length: 12; V: TRBV11-3; size: .; D: .; J: TRBJ2-2
CDR3: CASSPPEETQYF; DNA: TGCGCCAGCAGCCCCCCCGAGGAGACCCAGTACTTC; length: 12; V: TRBV5-1; size: many; D: .; J: TRBJ2-5
CDR3: CASSGGPSGDGDTQYF; DNA: TGTGCCAGCAGCGGGGGGCCTAGCGGGGATGGAGATACGCAGTATTTT; length: 16; V: TRBV9; size: medium-sized; D: TRBD2; J: TRBJ2-3
CDR3: CSARGTGSDYNSPLHF; DNA: TGCAGTGCTAGAGGGACAGGGTCCGACTATAATTCACCCCTCCACTTT; length: 16; V: TRBV20-1; size: many; D: TRBD1; J: TRBJ1-6
CDR3: CASSLGPGAEGYTF; DNA: TGCGCCAGCAGCCTAGGACCAGGGGCGGAAGGCTACACCTTC; length: 14; V: TRBV4-1; size: many; D: .; J: TRBJ1-2
CDR3: CSAKWGDNQPQHF; DNA: TGCAGTGCTAAGTGGGGGGACAATCAGCCCCAGCATTTT; length: 13; V: TRBV20-1; size: many; D: .; J: TRBJ1-5
CDR3: CAISAAGGAQETQYF; DNA: TGTGCCATCAGTGCAGCGGGGGGCGCCCAAGAGACCCAGTACTTC; length: 15; V: TRBV10-3; size: many; D: TRBD2; J: TRBJ2-5
CDR3: CASSPAAGTSTDTQYF; DNA: TGTGCCAGCAGTCCCGCAGCGGGGACTAGCACAGATACGCAGTATTTT; length: 16; V: TRBV6-2/TRBV6-3; size: many; D: TRBD2; J: TRBJ2-3
CDR3: CASSRRQGHEQFF; DNA: TGTGCCAGCAGTCGTAGACAGGGCCATGAGCAGTTCTTC; length: 13; V: TRBV6-1; size: .; D: TRBD1; J: TRBJ2-1
CDR3: CASNRLGDEQFF; DNA: TGTGCCAGCAACCGACTAGGGGATGAGCAGTTCTTC; length: 12; V: TRBV2; size: few; D: .; J: TRBJ2-1
CDR3: CASSLAAGLKYGANVLTF; DNA: TGCGCCAGCAGCTTGGCCGCAGGATTGAAATATGGGGCCAACGTCCTGACTTTC; length: 18; V: TRBV5-1; size: many; D: .; J: TRBJ2-6
CDR3: CAISDSRGYRGHITTDTQYF; DNA: TGTGCCATCAGTGACTCACGCGGCTATAGGGGGCATATAACGACAGATACGCAGTATTTT; length: 20; V: TRBV10-3; size: many; D: TRBD1; J: TRBJ2-3